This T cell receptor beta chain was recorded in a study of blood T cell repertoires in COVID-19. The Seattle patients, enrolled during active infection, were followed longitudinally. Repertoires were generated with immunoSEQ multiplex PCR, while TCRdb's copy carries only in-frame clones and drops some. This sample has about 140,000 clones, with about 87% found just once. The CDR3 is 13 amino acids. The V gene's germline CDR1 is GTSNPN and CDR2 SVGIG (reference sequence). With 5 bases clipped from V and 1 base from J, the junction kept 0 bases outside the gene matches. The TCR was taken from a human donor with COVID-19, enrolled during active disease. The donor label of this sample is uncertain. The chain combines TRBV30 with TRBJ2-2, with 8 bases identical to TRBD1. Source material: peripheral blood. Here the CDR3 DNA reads TGTGCCTGGGGACAGGGGAACACCGGGGAGCTGTTTTTT. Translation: CAWGQGNTGELFF.